This T cell receptor (beta chain) is drawn from a study of T cell repertoires in cytomegalovirus infection (dated by TCRdb to between 2018 and 2020). The study in broad terms: Recently identified HLA-C-restricted CMV epitopes, whose presentation resists viral immunomodulation, were targeted by peptide stimulations together with well-studied HLA-B-restricted epitopes. Because public TCR beta signatures pointed to carriage of CMV infection together with the matching HLA type, the HLA type of each donor mattered for the analysis.

Study-wide conclusions, independent of this receptor: In the ex vivo response, HLA-C-restricted CMV-specific TCR beta clonotypes were dominant, and in two of eight donors the single most frequent clonotype came from this HLA-C-restricted group. In both this cohort and an independent cohort of 350 or so donors, the cumulative frequency of public TCR beta family members distinguished carriers of CMV infection plus the relevant HLA type.

The CDR3, cysteine through phenylalanine, is 18 amino acids long. The sequence is cut down to CDR3 DNA, 54 bases in frame from base 1. Sequences SGHVS (CDR1) and FNYEAQ (CDR2) are obtained from the germline V gene. The sequencer was an Illumina HiSeq 1500. Starting from the raw public reads, TCRdb applied fastp trimming at Q25, assembled clones with MiXCR and retained in-frame beta chains. Every distinct CDR3 protein forms one entry, paired with its most common genes and DNA. The sample has roughly 990,000 distinct CDR3 sequences on record, under 40% of them singletons. About an eighth of the sample goes to the ten largest clones. The sample holds a few counts of this clonotype. This receptor's antigen is unknown. One end of the junction is discordant with germline, which a read error may explain. This specimen's treatment or condition label, interpreted: in vitro stimulation with specific CMV peptide epitopes to enrich CMV-specific T cells.

This clonotype was obtained from a human donor in good health (CMV status not recorded). Some clones in this sample may be carry-over from other donors' samples. Sequencing used cultured CD8+ T cells from PBMCs, obtained from culture after CMV antigen stimulation. The chain joins TRBV7-6 to TRBJ2-5, with TRBD2 matching 13 junction bases. In nucleotide form, the sequence is TGTGCTAGCAGCTTACTACTAGCGGGGGGGCCGGAGCAAGAGACCCAGTACTTC. This codes for CASSLLLAGGPEQETQYF.